The next 13 T cell receptor beta chains were all read from a single sample in a study of blood T cell repertoires in COVID-19 (dated by TCRdb to between 2020 and 2021). Library preparation was by the immunoSEQ multiplex PCR assay. TCRdb holds this immuneACCESS table with in-frame rearrangements only. Some clones are missing; in checked studies, unresolved V genes explain under half, and the rest has no known cause. This sample holds 140,000 or so clones; approximately 80% were observed only once. Approximately 5% of the sample lies in the top ten. Sequencing was carried out using peripheral blood. The receptor source for this set is a woman in her forties or fifties with acute or convalescent COVID-19.

CDR3 sequence: CASSPEDSALGKLFF. The DNA for the CDR3 is TGCGCCAGCAGCCCCGAGGATAGTGCACTCGGTAAACTGTTTTTT. The chain joins TRBV4-1 to TRBJ1-4; D call uncertain. This CDR3 is 15 amino acids long. Germline CDR1 reads MGHRA; CDR2 reads YSYEKL. Deletions cut 4 bases from V and 11 bases from J, with 20 bases between.

The J gene is TRBJ1-6, the V gene TRBV9; 7 nucleotides align to TRBD1. Trimming removed 7 bases from V and 8 bases from J; junction bases left unmatched: 6. Germline loops: CDR1 SGDLS, CDR2 YYNGEE. There are 13 residues in the CDR3. This chain's CDR3 is CASGRGFDSPLHF. The CDR3, as DNA: TGTGCCAGCGGCAGGGGGTTTGATTCACCCCTCCACTTT. The whole variable domain, filled in from reference TRBV9 and TRBJ1-6, reads DSGVTQTPKHLITATGQRVTLRCSPRSGDLSVYWYQQSLDQGLQFLIQYYNGEERAKGNILERFSAQQFPDLHSELNLSSLELGDSALYFCASGRGFDSPLHFGNGTRLTVT.

This chain joins TRBV5-6 and TRBJ2-7; 7 nucleotides agree with TRBD1. Losses at the gene ends were 2 bases for V and 3 bases for J; bases not matched to a gene: 2. This CDR3 contains 13 residues. Germline V gene lookup returns CDR1 SGHDT and CDR2 YYEEEE. The CDR3 nucleotides are TGTGCCAGCAGCTTTGACAGGGACTACGAGCAGTACTTC. Translated, it gives CASSFDRDYEQYF.

This chain joins TRBV5-5 and TRBJ1-2; maybe TRBD1 (6 bases). The CDR3 covers 13 residues. Trimming removed 3 bases at V and 8 bases at J, with 14 bases between. CDR1 and CDR2 from the germline V gene are SGHKS and YYEKEE (reference sequence). CDR3 coding DNA: TGTGCCAGCAGCTCCCAAAACAGGGAAGGCTACACCTTC. Its protein is CASSSQNREGYTF.

The chain links TRBV6-4 to TRBJ2-6; 7 bases line up with TRBD1. CDR3 length equals 15 residues. V lost 5 bases to trimming and J lost 2 bases; unmatched junction nucleotides: 3. Germline CDR1 and CDR2: MRHNA and SNTAGT. CDR3 in DNA: TGTGCCAGCAGTAAAGACAGGGCTGGGGCCAACGTCCTGACTTTC. Its translation is CASSKDRAGANVLTF.

V is TRBV7-9 and J is TRBJ2-3, with D possibly TRBD1 on 6 matching bases. The CDR3 sequence is 13 residues long. The germline CDR1 and CDR2 sequences are SEHNR and FQNEAQ (reference sequence). Trimming left V 5 bases short and J 3 bases short, with 9 bases between. CDR3: CASSGGKTDTQYF. The CDR3 DNA is TGTGCCAGCAGCGGGGGCAAAACAGATACGCAGTATTTT.

The rearrangement links TRBV27 to TRBJ1-5; 10 bases map to TRBD1. CDR3 length equals 17 residues. The V segment lost 5 bases and the J segment 2 bases; nucleotides outside the gene matches: 9. The germline CDR1 and CDR2 sequences are MNHEY and SMNVEV (reference sequence). The CDR3 loop is CASSPMTGGYGNQPQHF. In DNA, the CDR3 is TGTGCCAGCAGTCCAATGACAGGGGGCTACGGCAATCAGCCCCAGCATTTT.

The chain joins TRBV5-1 to TRBJ2-1; 15 positions agree with TRBD2. CDR1 is SGHRS, CDR2 YFSETQ, per germline. CDR3 length: 16 amino acids. Trimming at V came to 4 bases and at J to 7 bases, leaving 6 bases not matched to a gene. CDR3 sequence (DNA): TGCGCCAGCAGCAGGACTAGCGGGGGGGCTAGGAATGAGCAGTTCTTC. Its translation: CASSRTSGGARNEQFF.

The rearrangement joins TRBV7-3 to TRBJ2-5; 7 nucleotides agree with TRBD2. V trimming: 1 base; J trimming: 3 bases; junction bases outside the gene matches: 5. The CDR3 covers 15 residues. Looked up from germline, CDR1 is SGHTA and CDR2 is FQGTGA. CDR3 residues: CASSLSPSGKETQYF. Here the CDR3 DNA reads TGTGCCAGCAGCTTAAGTCCTAGCGGAAAAGAGACCCAGTACTTC.

This sequence joins TRBV10-3 and TRBJ2-7, with 7 bases fitting TRBD1. Germline lookup yields CDR1 ENHRY and CDR2 SYGVKD. With 10 bases clipped from V and 6 bases from J, the junction kept 12 bases outside the gene matches. The CDR3 is 13 residues long. The CDR3 sequence: CATTPLQGSEQYF. Here the CDR3 DNA reads TGTGCCACCACCCCCCTACAGGGGAGCGAGCAGTACTTC.

This clone has more than one count but fewer than ten. This chain joins TRBV2 and TRBJ2-2, with 8 positions matching TRBD1. The CDR3 sequence is 16 residues long. V shed 6 bases, J shed 4 bases, and the junction held 10 bases outside the gene matches. The germline V gene encodes CDR1 SNHLY and CDR2 FYNNEI. The CDR3 coding sequence is TGTGCCAGCAGGGGCGGACAGGGTACCTCCACCGGGGAGCTGTTTTTT. This sequence encodes CASRGGQGTSTGELFF.

The chain employs TRBV9 and TRBJ2-3; 16 bases map to TRBD2. There are 18 residues in the CDR3. V was pared by 4 bases and J by 4 bases, with 9 bases of the junction left unmatched. CDR1 is SGDLS, CDR2 YYNGEE, per germline. The CDR3 reads CASSTTGTSGGAADTQYF. CDR3 DNA: TGTGCCAGCAGCACTACCGGGACTAGCGGGGGGGCTGCAGATACGCAGTATTTT.

This clone was counted a single time. The gene calls are TRBV2 and TRBJ1-6; possible D gene TRBD1, 5 bases. Trimming shortened V by 7 bases and J by 1 base, and 11 bases separated the two germline ends. Germline CDR1 reads SNHLY; CDR2 reads FYNNEI. The CDR3 runs to 15 residues. This chain's CDR3 is CASTADISYNSPLHF. The CDR3 region has the DNA TGTGCCAGCACCGCGGACATTTCCTATAATTCACCCCTCCACTTT.